A single T cell receptor beta chain is shown here with its context. These data belong to a study of T cell changes during pregnancy in multiple sclerosis. CDR1 is GTSNPN, CDR2 SVGIG, per germline (reference sequence). CDR3 size: 14 residues. V gave up 0 bases and J gave up 5 bases, with 10 bases separating them. The assay was immunoSEQ multiplex PCR, and TCRdb's table has in-frame clones only and misses some. Among more than 95,000 clones listed, approximately 93% were seen once. The rearrangement joins TRBV30 to TRBJ1-4; TRBD1 might be the D (5 bases). Source: peripheral blood, taken after pregnancy. The TCR sequence derives from a female donor with multiple sclerosis, enrolled in a pregnancy study. The CDR3 region has the DNA TGTGCCTGGAGTGTATGGGCAGGGAATGAAAAACTGTTTTTT. Translated: CAWSVWAGNEKLFF.